This T cell receptor (beta chain) was observed in a study of memory CD4+ T cells and cytomegalovirus serostatus. Sequencing was performed with immunoSEQ multiplex PCR; in TCRdb, only in-frame clones are kept and a portion is missing. The sample has some 52,000 clones; approximately 78% are singletons. Trimming removed 6 bases at V and 5 bases at J, with 20 bases between. There are 15 residues in the CDR3. Germline CDR1 LNHDA, CDR2 SQIVND (reference sequence). The sort gate was single viable CD3+CD4+CD8-CD45RO+ cells for memory CD4+ T cells. Serum IgG to CMV pp150, pp28, p38 and p52 defined serostatus. Positive selection with CD4 microbeads enriched total CD4+ T cells.

V is TRBV19 and J is TRBJ2-7; perhaps D is TRBD1 or TRBD2 (5 bases each). The sequenced material came from memory CD4+ T cells from blood. The sequence came from an adult in good health and CMV-seronegative. The CDR3 protein is CASRPRGVGTHEQYF. The CDR3, as DNA: TGTGCCAGTAGACCCCGTGGCGTTGGGACCCACGAGCAGTACTTC. The full variable domain, rest sourced from reference TRBV19 and TRBJ2-7, is DGGITQSPKYLFRKEGQNVTLSCEQNLNHDAMYWYRQDPGQGLRLIYYSQIVNDFQKGDIAEGYSVSREKKESFPLTVTSAQKNPTAFYLCASRPRGVGTHEQYFGPGTRLTVT.